Below are 30 T cell receptor beta chains sequenced from a single sample in a study of T cell responses to AZD1222 COVID-19 vaccine. Profiled with immunoSEQ multiplex PCR; TCRdb holds only in-frame clones, not every one. The sample lists around 120,000 clones; 92% were seen once. The sample here was peripheral blood, taken 28 days after the second AZD1222 dose. These receptors all stem from an adult who received the AZD1222 COVID-19 vaccine.

J is TRBJ1-5 and V is TRBV18; TRBD1 agrees at 7 bases. This CDR3 contains 16 residues. V lost 5 bases and J lost 0; bases outside the gene matches: 7. Germline CDR1 reads KGHSH; CDR2 reads LQKENI. The CDR3 bases are TGTGCCAGCTCAGATTCACAGGGGCGTAGCAATCAGCCCCAGCATTTT. Translated: CASSDSQGRSNQPQHF.

The genes are TRBV4-3 and TRBJ2-1; 14 bases align to TRBD2. There are 16 residues in the CDR3. Germline CDR1 and CDR2: LGHNA and YSLEER. V was pared by 0 bases and J by 9 bases, with 4 bases of the junction left unmatched. In DNA form, the CDR3 reads TGCGCCAGCAGCCAAGACGGGACTAGCGGGAGAGCTGAGCAGTTCTTC. Residues: CASSQDGTSGRAEQFF.

The chain joins TRBV6-5 to TRBJ2-3, with 12 nucleotides matching TRBD2. CDR3 length equals 14 residues. Germline lookup yields CDR1 MNHEY and CDR2 SVGAGI. J was trimmed by 6 bases and V by 8 bases; bases with no gene match: 6. CDR3 protein: CASSSGRAGDTQYF. CDR3 nucleotide sequence: TGTGCCAGCTCTAGCGGGAGGGCCGGTGATACGCAGTATTTT.

This chain uses TRBV11-3 with TRBJ2-1, with D perhaps matching TRBD2 (6 bases). Trimming removed 5 bases at V and 5 bases at J, with 13 bases between. Germline V gives CDR1 SGHNT, CDR2 YENEEA. This CDR3 spans 14 amino acids. CDR3: CASSLERANNEQFF. CDR3 DNA: TGTGCCAGCAGCCTCGAGCGGGCAAACAATGAGCAGTTCTTC. Variable domain in full (rest from reference TRBV11-3 and TRBJ2-1): EAGVVQSPRYKIIEKKQPVAFWCNPISGHNTLYWYLQNLGQGPELLIRYENEEAVDDSQLPKDRFSAERLKGVDSTLKIQPAELGDSAVYLCASSLERANNEQFFGPGTRLTVL.

This chain joins TRBV6-2 or TRBV6-3 and TRBJ2-7, with 9 nucleotides matching TRBD1. CDR3 length: 15 residues. J lost 5 bases, V lost 0 bases, and 5 bases had no gene match. Germline V CDR1 and CDR2: MNHEY, SVGEGT. CDR3 sequence (DNA): TGTGCCAGCAGTTACTCTGGGACAGGGTACGACGAGCAGTACTTC. It translates to CASSYSGTGYDEQYF.

This clone has just one count. This chain links TRBV6-1 with TRBJ2-1; 10 bases map to TRBD2. The CDR3 is 19 amino acids. Germline CDR1 is MNHNS and CDR2 is SASEGT. Trimming cost V 2 bases and J 3 bases; bases outside gene matches: 13. CDR3 region: CASSEFRLAGASDYNEQFF. The CDR3 DNA reads as TGTGCCAGCAGTGAATTTCGACTAGCGGGTGCCTCGGACTACAATGAGCAGTTCTTC.

In DNA, the CDR3 is TGTGCCAGCAGCCGGGAGGTAGTCACGTGGGGGGAAAAACTGTTTTTT. It specifies CASSREVVTWGEKLFF. V and J are TRBV7-6 and TRBJ1-4; TRBD1 might be the D (5 bases). The V gene lost 5 bases and the J gene lost 8 bases, with 21 bases spanning the gap. Germline V lookup: CDR1 SGHVS, CDR2 FNYEAQ. This CDR3 is 16 amino acids long. The full variable domain, with the rest looked up from reference TRBV7-6 and TRBJ1-4, is GAGVSQSPRYKVTKRGQDVALRCDPISGHVSLYWYRQALGQGPEFLTYFNYEAQQDKSGLPNDRFSAERPEGSISTLTIQRTEQRDSAMYRCASSREVVTWGEKLFFGSGTQLSVL.

This clone was observed a few times. The chain recombines TRBV6-5 with TRBJ1-2, with 8 positions matching TRBD1. Germline V gene sequence: CDR1 MNHEY, CDR2 SVGAGI. The V gene end was trimmed by 0 bases and the J gene end by 7 bases; junction bases not matched to a gene: 7. CDR3 size: 15 residues. The CDR3 bases are TGTGCCAGCAGTTACTCTAGGACAGGGAATCGTGGCTACACCTTC. The encoded protein is CASSYSRTGNRGYTF.

This clone has only one observation. The chain has TRBV7-2 and TRBJ2-2; 8 nucleotides match TRBD2. This CDR3 contains 16 residues. V trimming: 3 bases; J trimming: 6 bases; junction bases outside the gene matches: 9. Germline lookup yields CDR1 SGHTA and CDR2 FQGNSA. The DNA for the CDR3 is TGTGCCAGCAGCTTGAGAAGCGGGAGTTGGGCCGGGGAGCTGTTTTTT. This sequence encodes CASSLRSGSWAGELFF.

The chain joins TRBV6-5 to TRBJ2-5; TRBD2 matches 10 bases. CDR3 length: 14 residues. From germline, CDR1 is MNHEY and CDR2 SVGAGI. V was clipped by 6 bases and J by 9 bases; unmatched bases: 10. The CDR3 sequence is CASRERGGLVAQYF. The CDR3 DNA sequence: TGTGCCAGCAGGGAGCGGGGGGGCCTTGTAGCCCAGTACTTC.

The V call is TRBV27, the J call TRBJ1-4; 7 bases match TRBD1. Trimming cost V 5 bases and J 5 bases; bases outside gene matches: 5. The length of the CDR3 is 14 residues. CDR1 is MNHEY, CDR2 SMNVEV, per germline (reference sequence). CDR3 region: CASSPTGNNEKLFF. The CDR3 DNA reads TGTGCCAGCAGTCCGACAGGGAACAATGAAAAACTGTTTTTT.

J is TRBJ1-1 and V is TRBV7-3; D possibly corresponds to TRBD1 (5 bases). The CDR3 spans 13 residues. Germline V gene data show CDR1 as SGHTA and CDR2 as FQGTGA. Trimming pared 2 bases from V and 8 bases from J, leaving 12 bases between. Here the CDR3 DNA reads TGTGCCAGCAGCTTAGAGGGGTTGGCAGAAGCTTTCTTT. Translated: CASSLEGLAEAFF.

The chain uses TRBV19 and TRBJ1-6, with D perhaps matching TRBD1 (5 bases). V lost 3 bases and J lost 10, with 13 bases in between. In germline, CDR1 is LNHDA, CDR2 SQIVND (reference sequence). The CDR3 is 14 residues long. The CDR3 coding sequence is TGTGCCAGTAGTATGGAGGGGATGAGATCACCCCTCCACTTT. This codes for CASSMEGMRSPLHF.

The rearrangement joins TRBV7-9 to TRBJ1-2; TRBD1 matches at 8 bases. V lost 3 bases to trimming and J lost 6 bases; unmatched junction nucleotides: 6. The germline V gene has CDR1 SEHNR and CDR2 FQNEAQ (reference sequence). There are 14 residues in the CDR3. This CDR3 is CASSFQGARDGYTF. Here the CDR3 DNA reads TGTGCCAGCAGCTTTCAGGGGGCGCGGGATGGCTACACCTTC.

The chain is built from TRBV5-6 and TRBJ2-5; 9 nucleotides line up with TRBD1. Trimming at V came to 4 bases and at J to 5 bases, leaving 9 bases not matched to a gene. The CDR3 is made up of 15 amino acids. The germline V gene has CDR1 SGHDT and CDR2 YYEEEE. The CDR3 protein is CASSQTGTGSETQYF. The CDR3 coding sequence is TGTGCCAGCAGCCAAACCGGGACAGGGAGTGAGACCCAGTACTTC.

The chain is built from TRBV7-9 and TRBJ2-1; the D is unclear. This CDR3 is 12 amino acids long. Between the trimmed V and J ends, which lost 5 bases and 12 bases, there was a span of 14 bases. Looked up from germline, CDR1 is SEHNR and CDR2 is FQNEAQ (reference sequence). CDR3 amino acids: CASSPYPPVQFF. In nucleotides, the CDR3 is TGTGCCAGCAGCCCCTATCCCCCCGTGCAGTTCTTC. The variable domain in full, completed from reference TRBV7-9 and TRBJ2-1, reads DTGVSQNPRHKITKRGQNVTFRCDPISEHNRLYWYRQTLGQGPEFLTYFQNEAQLEKSRLLSDRFSAERPKGSFSTLEIQRTEQGDSAMYLCASSPYPPVQFFGPGTRLTVL.

The V gene is TRBV28, the J gene TRBJ1-5; D unresolved. Germline-derived CDR1 and CDR2 are MDHEN and SYDVKM. V shed 5 bases and J shed 3 bases, with 14 bases lying between them. The CDR3 covers 15 residues. CDR3 in amino acids: CASSPPGIHNQPQHF. Here the CDR3 DNA reads TGTGCCAGCAGTCCCCCCGGGATCCACAATCAGCCCCAGCATTTT. Full variable domain (rest looked up from reference TRBV28 and TRBJ1-5): DVKVTQSSRYLVKRTGEKVFLECVQDMDHENMFWYRQDPGLGLRLIYFSYDVKMKEKGDIPEGYSVSREKKERFSLILESASTNQTSMYLCASSPPGIHNQPQHFGDGTRLSIL.

This clone was counted only a few times. J is TRBJ2-1 and V is TRBV7-9; 10 positions match TRBD2. J lost 4 bases, V lost 5 bases, and 8 bases had no gene match. The CDR3 consists of 16 residues. CDR1 SEHNR and CDR2 FQNEAQ come from the germline V gene (reference sequence). Here the CDR3 DNA reads TGTGCCAGCAGCCCGCCCCTAGCGGGGGATTACAATGAGCAGTTCTTC. Protein: CASSPPLAGDYNEQFF.

The chain couples TRBV7-9 to TRBJ1-4; TRBD1 agrees at 10 bases. Germline V gives CDR1 SEHNR, CDR2 FQNEAQ (reference sequence). Trimming at V came to 2 bases and at J to 7 bases, leaving 4 bases not matched to a gene. There are 15 residues in the CDR3. The CDR3 coding sequence is TGTGCCAGCAGCTTACGCAGGGACAGGGGTGAAAAACTGTTTTTT. It codes for CASSLRRDRGEKLFF.

The V gene is TRBV19, the J gene TRBJ2-7; 8 bases are shared with TRBD2. The CDR3 length is 15 residues. The germline V gene encodes CDR1 LNHDA and CDR2 SQIVND (reference sequence). Germline trimming cut 9 bases from V and 1 base from J; bases unmatched to any gene: 11. CDR3 sequence reads: CASLRVSGSSYEQYF. The CDR3 DNA is TGTGCCAGCCTCAGGGTCAGCGGGAGTTCCTACGAGCAGTACTTC. Using reference TRBV19 and TRBJ2-7 for the parts outside the CDR3, the full variable domain is DGGITQSPKYLFRKEGQNVTLSCEQNLNHDAMYWYRQDPGQGLRLIYYSQIVNDFQKGDIAEGYSVSREKKESFPLTVTSAQKNPTAFYLCASLRVSGSSYEQYFGPGTRLTVT.

The rearrangement uses TRBV24-1 and TRBJ1-5; D call uncertain. Germline V gene lookup returns CDR1 KGHDR and CDR2 SFDVKD. This CDR3 spans 14 amino acids. With 5 bases removed from V and 6 bases from J, the gap between germline ends came to 13 bases. The CDR3 DNA is TGTGCCACCAGTGTCTCCGGTAGCTCTCAGCCCCAGCATTTT. This gives the protein CATSVSGSSQPQHF.

This sequence joins TRBV11-2 and TRBJ2-2, with D uncertain. The CDR3 contains 14 residues. V shed 3 bases and J shed 4 bases, with 9 bases lying between them. Germline CDR1 SGHAT, CDR2 FQNNGV. The CDR3: CASSFRLTTGELFF. DNA of the CDR3: TGTGCCAGCAGCTTTAGGCTTACCACCGGGGAGCTGTTTTTT.

The genes are TRBV7-8 and TRBJ2-5; D might be TRBD1 (6 bases). Germline CDR1 and CDR2: SGHVS and FQNEAQ. CDR3 length: 16 residues. V shed 4 bases and J shed 3 bases, with 18 bases lying between them. CDR3 bases: TGTGCCAGCAGCTGGGGGCCGGGACAAGCTAAAGAGACCCAGTACTTC. Its protein is CASSWGPGQAKETQYF.

The V gene is TRBV19, the J gene TRBJ2-1; TRBD2 matches at 8 bases. The V gene end was trimmed by 5 bases and the J gene end by 1 base; junction bases not matched to a gene: 13. There are 18 residues in the CDR3. CDR1 LNHDA and CDR2 SQIVND come from the germline V gene (reference sequence). The CDR3 nucleotides read TGTGCCAGTAGTCTTCGGCCGAGAACTAGCGGATCCTACAATGAGCAGTTCTTC. Its protein product is CASSLRPRTSGSYNEQFF. Variable domain in full (rest from reference TRBV19 and TRBJ2-1): DGGITQSPKYLFRKEGQNVTLSCEQNLNHDAMYWYRQDPGQGLRLIYYSQIVNDFQKGDIAEGYSVSREKKESFPLTVTSAQKNPTAFYLCASSLRPRTSGSYNEQFFGPGTRLTVL.

This chain connects TRBV7-2 to TRBJ2-7, with TRBD2 identical over 10 bases. The CDR3 is 14 amino acids. J was trimmed by 3 bases and V by 3 bases; bases with no gene match: 2. Germline loops: CDR1 SGHTA, CDR2 FQGNSA. As DNA, the CDR3 is TGTGCCAGCAGCTTTGGGACTAGCGACTACGAGCAGTACTTC. Amino acid sequence: CASSFGTSDYEQYF.

This sequence joins TRBV7-2 and TRBJ1-1; tentatively, D is TRBD1 (6 bases). The CDR3 is made up of 15 amino acids. Germline V gives CDR1 SGHTA, CDR2 FQGNSA. With 0 bases removed from V and 3 bases from J, the gap between germline ends came to 11 bases. CDR3 sequence reads: CASSLARGKDTEAFF. The CDR3 DNA is TGTGCCAGCAGCTTAGCCAGGGGAAAGGACACTGAAGCTTTCTTT.

The V call is TRBV19, the J call TRBJ1-6; D gene ambiguous. CDR3 size: 13 residues. Germline loops: CDR1 LNHDA, CDR2 SQIVND (reference sequence). Trimming took off 8 bases at V and 3 bases at J, with 8 bases between the two ends. In nucleotides, the CDR3 is TGTGCCAGTCGGTATGACTATAATTCACCCCTCCACTTT. Translating gives CASRYDYNSPLHF. Filled out from reference TRBV19 and TRBJ1-6, the complete variable domain reads DGGITQSPKYLFRKEGQNVTLSCEQNLNHDAMYWYRQDPGQGLRLIYYSQIVNDFQKGDIAEGYSVSREKKESFPLTVTSAQKNPTAFYLCASRYDYNSPLHFGNGTRLTVT.

The chain carries TRBV2 and TRBJ1-5; D is unresolved. The CDR3 is 14 residues long. Germline V CDR1 and CDR2: SNHLY, FYNNEI. Trimming removed 4 bases at V and 1 base at J, with 8 bases between. CDR3 DNA: TGTGCCAGCAGTGTTCGAAGCAGCAATCAGCCCCAGCATTTT. It specifies CASSVRSSNQPQHF.

This chain connects TRBV19 to TRBJ1-3; 7 bases are shared with TRBD1. The V and J ends lost 3 bases and 1 base, in that order; junction bases with no gene match: 6. This CDR3 has 16 amino acids. Germline CDR1 reads LNHDA; CDR2 reads SQIVND (reference sequence). The DNA of the CDR3 is TGTGCCAGTAGTATCCTAAACAGGGGATCTGGAAACACCATATATTTT. It translates to CASSILNRGSGNTIYF.

The gene calls are TRBV5-4 and TRBJ1-2; 7 nucleotides agree with TRBD1. Losses at the gene ends were 6 bases for V and 0 bases for J; bases not matched to a gene: 14. The CDR3 runs 17 residues. In germline, CDR1 is SGHNT, CDR2 YYREEE (reference sequence). The DNA of the CDR3 is TGTGCCAGCACCGTTTCCTCGTTCGGGACAGCTAACTATGGCTACACCTTC. This gives the protein CASTVSSFGTANYGYTF.